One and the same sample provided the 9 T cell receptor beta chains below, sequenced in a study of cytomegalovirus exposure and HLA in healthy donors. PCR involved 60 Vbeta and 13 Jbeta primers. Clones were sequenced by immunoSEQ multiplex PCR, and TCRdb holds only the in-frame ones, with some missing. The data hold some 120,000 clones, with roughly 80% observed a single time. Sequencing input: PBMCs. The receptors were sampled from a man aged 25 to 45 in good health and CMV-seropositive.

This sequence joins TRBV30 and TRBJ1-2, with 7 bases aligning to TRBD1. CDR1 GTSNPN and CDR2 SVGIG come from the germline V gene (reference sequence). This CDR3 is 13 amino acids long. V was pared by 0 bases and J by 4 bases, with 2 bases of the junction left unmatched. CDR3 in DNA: TGTGCCTGGAGTGTCGGGACAGCCTATGGCTACACCTTC. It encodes CAWSVGTAYGYTF.

The chain's CDR3 is CASSLVSGIGETQYF. The CDR3 DNA reads as TGCGCCAGCAGCTTGGTCTCGGGGATTGGAGAGACCCAGTACTTC. V is TRBV5-1 and J is TRBJ2-5; a weak D match, TRBD2 (5 bases). V lost 0 bases and J 4 bases, leaving 13 bases between the germline ends. The CDR3 is made up of 15 amino acids. Per the germline V gene, CDR1 is SGHRS and CDR2 is YFSETQ.

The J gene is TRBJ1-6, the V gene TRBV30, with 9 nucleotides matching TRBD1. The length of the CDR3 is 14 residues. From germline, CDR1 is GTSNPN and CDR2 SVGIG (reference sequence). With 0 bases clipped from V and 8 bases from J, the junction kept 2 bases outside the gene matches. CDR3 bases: TGTGCCTGGAGTGTGGGACAGGGCCATTCACCCCTCCACTTT. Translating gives CAWSVGQGHSPLHF.

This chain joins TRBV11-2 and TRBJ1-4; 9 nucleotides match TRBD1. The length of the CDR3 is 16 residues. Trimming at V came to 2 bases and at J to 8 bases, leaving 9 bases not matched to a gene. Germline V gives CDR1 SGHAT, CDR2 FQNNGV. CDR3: CASSLRSGTGQEKLFF. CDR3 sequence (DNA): TGTGCCAGCAGCTTAAGGTCCGGGACAGGGCAAGAAAAACTGTTTTTT.

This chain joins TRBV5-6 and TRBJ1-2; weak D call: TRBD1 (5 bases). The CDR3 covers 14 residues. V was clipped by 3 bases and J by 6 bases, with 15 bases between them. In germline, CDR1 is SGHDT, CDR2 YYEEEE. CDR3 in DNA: TGTGCCAGCAGCTCGACCAGGGTGTTGAATGGCTACACCTTC. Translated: CASSSTRVLNGYTF.

CDR3 loop: CASKTGGISYNEQFF. The CDR3 nucleotides read TGCGCCAGTAAAACGGGGGGGATCTCCTACAATGAGCAGTTCTTC. The chain is built from TRBV5-1 and TRBJ2-1; the match to TRBD2 covers 8 bases. Germline V gene lookup returns CDR1 SGHRS and CDR2 YFSETQ. The CDR3 is 15 amino acids. Trimming took 8 bases from V and 0 from J; bases not matched to a gene: 7. Full variable domain (outside the CDR3, taken from reference TRBV5-1 and TRBJ2-1): KAGVTQTPRYLIKTRGQQVTLSCSPISGHRSVSWYQQTPGQGLQFLFEYFSETQRNKGNFPGRFSGRQFSNSRSEMNVSTLELGDSALYLCASKTGGISYNEQFFGPGTRLTVL.

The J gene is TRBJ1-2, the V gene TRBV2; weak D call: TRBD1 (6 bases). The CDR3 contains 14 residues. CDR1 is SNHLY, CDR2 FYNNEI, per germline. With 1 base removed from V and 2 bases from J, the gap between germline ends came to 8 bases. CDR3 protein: CASSEGTANYGYTF. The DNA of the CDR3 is TGTGCCAGCAGTGAAGGGACAGCCAACTATGGCTACACCTTC.

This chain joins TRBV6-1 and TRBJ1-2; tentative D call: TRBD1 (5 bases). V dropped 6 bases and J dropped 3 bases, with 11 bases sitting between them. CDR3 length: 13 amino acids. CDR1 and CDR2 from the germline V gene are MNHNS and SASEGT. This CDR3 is CASRTDRDYGYTF. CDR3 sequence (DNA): TGTGCCAGCAGGACCGACAGAGACTATGGCTACACCTTC.

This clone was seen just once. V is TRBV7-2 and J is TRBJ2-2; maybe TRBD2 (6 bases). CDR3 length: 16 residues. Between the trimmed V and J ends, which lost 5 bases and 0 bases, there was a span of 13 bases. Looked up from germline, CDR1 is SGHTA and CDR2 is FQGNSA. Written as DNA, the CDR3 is TGTGCCAGCAGCCAACGGGGGAGTTCGAACACCGGGGAGCTGTTTTTT. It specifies CASSQRGSSNTGELFF.